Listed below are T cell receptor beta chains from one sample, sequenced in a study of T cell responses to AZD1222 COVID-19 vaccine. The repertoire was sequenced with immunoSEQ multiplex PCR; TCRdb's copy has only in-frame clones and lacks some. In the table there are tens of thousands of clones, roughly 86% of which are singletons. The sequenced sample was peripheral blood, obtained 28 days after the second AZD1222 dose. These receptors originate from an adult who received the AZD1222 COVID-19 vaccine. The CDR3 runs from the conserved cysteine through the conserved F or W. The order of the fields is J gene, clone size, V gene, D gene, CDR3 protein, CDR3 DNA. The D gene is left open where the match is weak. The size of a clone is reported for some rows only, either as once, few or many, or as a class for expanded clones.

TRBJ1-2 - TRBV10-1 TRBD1 CASSKDRLDGYTF TGCGCCAGCAGTAAGGACAGGTTGGATGGCTACACCTTC
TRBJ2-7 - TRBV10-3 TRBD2 CAISGGLDGEQYF TGTGCCATCAGTGGGGGACTAGACGGCGAGCAGTACTTC
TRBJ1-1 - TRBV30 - CAWSVTGLTEAFF TGTGCCTGGAGTGTAACAGGGCTCACTGAAGCTTTCTTT
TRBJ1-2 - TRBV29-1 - CSVDNAAPYGYTF TGCAGCGTTGATAACGCGGCCCCCTATGGCTACACCTTC
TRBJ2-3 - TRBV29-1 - CSVEAQGGADTQYF TGCAGCGTTGAAGCGCAGGGAGGTGCAGATACGCAGTATTTT
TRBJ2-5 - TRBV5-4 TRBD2 CASSPGGYQETQYF TGTGCCAGCAGCCCGGGGGGGTACCAAGAGACCCAGTACTTC
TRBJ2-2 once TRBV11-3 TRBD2 CASSFSGSLGITGELFF TGTGCCAGCAGCTTTAGCGGGAGTCTTGGTATCACCGGGGAGCTGTTTTTT
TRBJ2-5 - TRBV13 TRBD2 CASSPNPAGETQETQYF TGTGCCAGCAGCCCCAACCCAGCGGGAGAGACTCAAGAGACCCAGTACTTC
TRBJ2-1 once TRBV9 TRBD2 CASSGTSGLNYNEQFF TGTGCCAGCAGCGGGACTAGCGGGCTTAACTACAATGAGCAGTTCTTC
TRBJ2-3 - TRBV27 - CASTHTDTQYF TGTGCCAGCACCCACACAGATACGCAGTATTTT
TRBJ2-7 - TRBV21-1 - CASSKTTYEQYF TGTGCCAGCAGCAAGACAACCTACGAGCAGTACTTC
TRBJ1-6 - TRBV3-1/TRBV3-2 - CASGNLGTGDSPLHF TGTGCCAGCGGGAATTTAGGGACCGGGGATTCACCCCTCCACTTT
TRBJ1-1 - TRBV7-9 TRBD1 CASSPGGTGLYTEAFF TGTGCCAGCAGCCCCGGTGGGACAGGGCTCTACACTGAAGCTTTCTTT
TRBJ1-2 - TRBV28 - CASSLKVDDGYTF TGTGCCAGCAGTTTAAAAGTGGACGATGGCTACACCTTC
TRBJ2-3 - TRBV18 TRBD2 CASSLPGLAGYSTDTQYF TGTGCCAGCTCACTACCGGGACTAGCGGGTTATAGCACAGATACGCAGTATTTT
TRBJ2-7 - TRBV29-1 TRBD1 CSVETPGQGEEQYF TGCAGCGTTGAAACTCCGGGACAGGGGGAAGAGCAGTACTTC
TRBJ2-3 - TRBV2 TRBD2 CASSLTSGRLTTQYF TGTGCCAGCAGTCTGACTAGCGGCAGGCTGACTACGCAGTATTTT
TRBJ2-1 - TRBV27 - CASSLREQNNEQFF TGTGCCAGCAGTTTAAGGGAGCAGAACAATGAGCAGTTCTTC
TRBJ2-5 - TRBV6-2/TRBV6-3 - CASSYFEETQYF TGTGCCAGCAGTTACTTTGAAGAGACCCAGTACTTC
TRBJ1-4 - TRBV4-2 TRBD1 CASSPSRGYEKLFF TGTGCCAGCAGCCCCTCCAGGGGGTATGAAAAACTGTTTTTT
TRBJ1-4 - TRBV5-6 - CASSLRTATNEKLFF TGTGCCAGCAGCCTCCGGACAGCAACTAATGAAAAACTGTTTTTT
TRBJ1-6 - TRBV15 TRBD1 CATSREQGQVAPLHF TGTGCCACCAGCAGGGAACAGGGGCAAGTTGCACCCCTCCACTTT
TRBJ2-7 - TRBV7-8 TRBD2 CASSPGLAGEGEQYF TGTGCCAGCAGCCCCGGACTAGCGGGAGAGGGTGAGCAGTACTTC
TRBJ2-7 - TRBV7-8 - CASSPRRGSYEQYF TGTGCCAGCAGCCCTCGCCGAGGTTCCTACGAGCAGTACTTC
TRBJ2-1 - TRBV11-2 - CASSPANYNEQFF TGTGCCAGCAGCCCAGCCAACTACAATGAGCAGTTCTTC
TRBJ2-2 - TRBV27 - CASSLGTRVLLGTGELFF TGTGCCAGCAGTTTAGGGACTCGGGTCTTATTAGGCACCGGGGAGCTGTTTTTT
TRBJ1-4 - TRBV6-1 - CASSDSGWGPDEKLFF TGTGCCAGCAGTGATTCAGGTTGGGGCCCCGATGAAAAACTGTTTTTT
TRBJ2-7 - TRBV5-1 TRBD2 CASSFVPGLAGGATYEQYF TGCGCCAGCAGCTTTGTCCCGGGACTAGCGGGAGGGGCGACCTACGAGCAGTACTTC
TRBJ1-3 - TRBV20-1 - CSGKTGNTIYF TGCAGCGGGAAGACTGGAAACACCATATATTTT
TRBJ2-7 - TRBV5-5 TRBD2 CASSGRLADYEQYF TGTGCCAGCAGCGGTAGACTAGCGGACTACGAGCAGTACTTC
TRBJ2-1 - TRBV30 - CAWSVQGLNEQFF TGTGCCTGGAGTGTTCAGGGTCTAAATGAGCAGTTCTTC
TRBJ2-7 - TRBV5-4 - CASSLWGRPSYEQYF TGTGCCAGCAGCTTGTGGGGGAGGCCCTCCTACGAGCAGTACTTC
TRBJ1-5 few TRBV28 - CASRDSNQPQHF TGTGCCAGCAGGGACAGCAATCAGCCCCAGCATTTT
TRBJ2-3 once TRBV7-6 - CASSRGILGSTDTQYF TGTGCCAGCAGTCGCGGGATTCTGGGAAGCACAGATACGCAGTATTTT
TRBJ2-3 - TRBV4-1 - CASSQGAAGPPDTQYF TGCGCCAGCAGCCAAGGCGCGGCAGGCCCCCCAGATACGCAGTATTTT
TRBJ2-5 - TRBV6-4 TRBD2 CASSEVAGVQETQYF TGTGCCAGCAGTGAAGTAGCGGGTGTACAAGAGACCCAGTACTTC
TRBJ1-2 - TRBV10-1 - CASSGMSGIYYGYTF TGCGCCAGCAGTGGTATGTCAGGGATTTACTATGGCTACACCTTC
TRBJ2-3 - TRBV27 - CASSRRAGIGSDTQYF TGTGCCAGCAGCCGAAGGGCGGGGATTGGTTCAGATACGCAGTATTTT
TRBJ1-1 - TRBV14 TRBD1 CASSSTGRVTEAFF TGTGCCAGCAGCTCGACAGGGCGGGTCACTGAAGCTTTCTTT
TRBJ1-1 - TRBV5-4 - CASSTTANTEAFF TGTGCCAGCAGCACAACAGCGAACACTGAAGCTTTCTTT